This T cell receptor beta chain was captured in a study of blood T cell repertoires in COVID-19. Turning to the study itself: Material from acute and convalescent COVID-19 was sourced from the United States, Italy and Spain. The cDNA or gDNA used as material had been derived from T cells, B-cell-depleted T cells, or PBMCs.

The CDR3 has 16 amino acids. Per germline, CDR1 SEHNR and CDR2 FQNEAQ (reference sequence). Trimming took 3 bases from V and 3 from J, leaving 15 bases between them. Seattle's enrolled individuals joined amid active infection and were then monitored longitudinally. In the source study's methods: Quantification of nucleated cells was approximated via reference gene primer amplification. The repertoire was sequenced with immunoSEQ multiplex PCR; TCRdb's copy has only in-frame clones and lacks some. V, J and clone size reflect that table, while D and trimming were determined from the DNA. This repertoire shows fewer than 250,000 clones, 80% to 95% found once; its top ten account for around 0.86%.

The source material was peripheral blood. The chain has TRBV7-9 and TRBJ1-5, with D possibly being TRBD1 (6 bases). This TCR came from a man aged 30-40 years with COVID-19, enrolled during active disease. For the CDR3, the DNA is TGTGCCAGCAGCTTGGCGACAGGAGCCTTCAATCAGCCCCAGCATTTT. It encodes CASSLATGAFNQPQHF.